This TCR beta chain was recovered during a study of OX40 agonist ivuxolimab in advanced cancers. Germline V lookup: CDR1 LGHNA, CDR2 YSLEER. The CDR3 runs 15 residues. J lost 9 bases, V lost 0 bases, and 11 bases had no gene match. Blood specimens came from baseline, cycle 4 day 1, and cycle 7 day 1. Here immunoSEQ multiplex PCR was the method, and the copy in TCRdb shows in-frame clones only, minus some. The sample lists about 62,000 clones, around 90% occurring once. The receptor comes from an adult with an advanced solid tumor such as melanoma, head and neck, liver or kidney cancer. The V gene is TRBV4-3, the J gene TRBJ2-7; the match to TRBD2 covers 7 bases. Sequenced material: CD4+ or CD8+ T cells sorted from blood, taken in a trial of the OX40 agonist ivuxolimab. In DNA form, the CDR3 reads TGCGCCAGCAGCCAAGATCGTTTCCGGGAGGAGCCGCAGTACTTC. It yields the protein CASSQDRFREEPQYF.